These 4 T cell receptor beta chains originate from one sample sequenced in a study of blood T cell repertoires in COVID-19. The assay was immunoSEQ multiplex PCR, and TCRdb's table has in-frame clones only and misses some. The sample includes about 110,000 clones, roughly 80% seen only once; the top ten take about 4.7%. Source material: peripheral blood. The receptors originated from a human donor in a cohort sampled during active or convalescent COVID-19.

This sequence joins TRBV29-1 and TRBJ2-3, with 8 bases that match TRBD2. This CDR3 spans 14 amino acids. V trimming: 4 bases; J trimming: 1 base; junction bases outside the gene matches: 4. Per germline, CDR1 SQVTM and CDR2 ANQGSEA. The CDR3 loop is CSVVGREGTDTQYF. The CDR3 nucleotides are TGCAGCGTTGTCGGGCGGGAGGGCACAGATACGCAGTATTTT.

The DNA of the CDR3 is TGTGCCAGCAGCCTTAGAGGAGCGGGGGCCCCCTCCTACGAGCAGTACTTC. Translated: CASSLRGAGAPSYEQYF. The chain has TRBV6-2 or TRBV6-3 and TRBJ2-7, with TRBD2 matching over 8 bases. Germline trimming cut 6 bases from V and 0 bases from J; bases unmatched to any gene: 13. Germline CDR1 and CDR2: MNHEY and SVGEGT. The CDR3 is 17 amino acids.

Only one count was recorded for this clone. The chain employs TRBV19 and TRBJ2-1; TRBD2 matches 8 bases. The V gene's germline CDR1 is LNHDA and CDR2 SQIVND (reference sequence). The CDR3 is 15 amino acids. Trimming cost V 4 bases and J 3 bases; bases outside gene matches: 5. CDR3 residues: CASSTPGTSYNEQFF. Here the CDR3 DNA reads TGTGCCAGTAGTACCCCCGGGACTAGCTACAATGAGCAGTTCTTC. The full variable domain, completed using reference TRBV19 and TRBJ2-1, is DGGITQSPKYLFRKEGQNVTLSCEQNLNHDAMYWYRQDPGQGLRLIYYSQIVNDFQKGDIAEGYSVSREKKESFPLTVTSAQKNPTAFYLCASSTPGTSYNEQFFGPGTRLTVL.

The chain carries TRBV7-9 and TRBJ1-2, with TRBD1 as a possible D gene (5 bases). V was clipped by 8 bases and J by 0 bases, with 16 bases between them. This CDR3 contains 15 residues. CDR1 is SEHNR, CDR2 FQNEAQ, per germline (reference sequence). The CDR3 DNA is TGTGCCAGCGCCCCACCGGGGGGAGCTAACTATGGCTACACCTTC. Protein: CASAPPGGANYGYTF.